These 9 T cell receptor beta chains were sequenced from one sample in a study of T-cell reconstitution after alpha-beta-depleted transplantation in children. For TCRbeta, the library was prepared with unique molecular identifiers. TCRdb re-analysed the PCR reads in MiXCR, keeping a single row per CDR3 protein. The sample consists of 200,000 to 250,000 distinct CDR3 sequences, about 11% of them appearing once. Sequenced material: PBMCs, taken before TCRalphabeta/CD19-depleted stem cell transplant. The origin of the receptors is a child younger than two with acute myeloid leukemia, due to receive a stem cell transplant.

This clonotype appeared many times. V gene TRBV5-1 combines with J gene TRBJ2-5; TRBD2 aligns across 7 bases. CDR3 size: 14 residues. The germline CDR1 and CDR2 sequences are SGHRS and YFSETQ. V shed 0 bases and J 2 bases; nucleotides not matched to a gene: 1. The CDR3: CASSLVGLQETQYF. The CDR3 DNA sequence: TGCGCCAGCAGCTTGGTGGGACTACAAGAGACCCAGTACTTC.

This clonotype was observed at least ten times. The chain has TRBV20-1 and TRBJ2-2; 11 nucleotides line up with TRBD2. V shed 3 bases and J 7 bases; nucleotides not matched to a gene: 10. The CDR3 spans 16 residues. Germline assignment: CDR1 DFQATT and CDR2 SNEGSKA (reference sequence). Written as DNA, the CDR3 is TGCAGTGCTAGTTTGTTAGCGGGAGGGCAAATCGGGGAGCTGTTTTTT. The encoded protein is CSASLLAGGQIGELFF.

Ten or more counts support this clonotype. The chain employs TRBV11-3 and TRBJ2-3; 8 nucleotides align to TRBD2. There are 15 residues in the CDR3. The germline V gene encodes CDR1 SGHNT and CDR2 YENEEA. Unmatched junction bases numbered 5, after V lost 5 bases and J lost 1 base. CDR3 DNA: TGTGCCAGCAGCGCGGGACTAGGGGGCACAGATACGCAGTATTTT. It specifies CASSAGLGGTDTQYF. Using reference TRBV11-3 and TRBJ2-3 for the parts outside the CDR3, the full variable domain is EAGVVQSPRYKIIEKKQPVAFWCNPISGHNTLYWYLQNLGQGPELLIRYENEEAVDDSQLPKDRFSAERLKGVDSTLKIQPAELGDSAVYLCASSAGLGGTDTQYFGPGTRLTVL.

This clonotype showed up many times. This rearrangement joins TRBV6-4 to TRBJ2-3; TRBD2 matches 7 bases. The V gene end was trimmed by 5 bases and the J gene end by 4 bases; junction bases not matched to a gene: 9. The CDR3 extends over 15 amino acids. Germline loops: CDR1 MRHNA, CDR2 SNTAGT. The CDR3 is CASSPIGGGPDTQYF. CDR3 bases: TGTGCCAGCAGTCCTATAGGCGGGGGACCAGATACGCAGTATTTT.

This clonotype was seen many times. The chain recombines TRBV12-3 or TRBV12-4 with TRBJ2-3; D may be TRBD1 or TRBD2 (5 bases each). The V end lost 3 bases, the J end lost 0 bases, and 10 bases lay between the germline ends. This CDR3 is built from 15 residues. CDR3 protein: CASSLFGASTDTQYF. CDR3 in DNA: TGTGCCAGCAGTTTGTTCGGGGCCAGCACAGATACGCAGTATTTT.

In this sample, this clonotype turned up many times. V usage is TRBV18 and J usage is TRBJ2-2, with D perhaps matching TRBD1 or TRBD2 (5 bases each). V dropped 5 bases and J dropped 0 bases, with 7 bases sitting between them. In germline, CDR1 is KGHSH, CDR2 LQKENI. This CDR3 is built from 14 residues. For the CDR3, the DNA is TGTGCCAGCTCATCGGGACCGAACACCGGGGAGCTGTTTTTT. Translated, it gives CASSSGPNTGELFF.

The sample holds many counts of this clonotype. The J gene is TRBJ1-2, the V gene TRBV7-9; D is unresolved. Per the germline V gene, CDR1 is SEHNR and CDR2 is FQNEAQ (reference sequence). The CDR3 length is 14 residues. V lost 1 base to trimming and J lost 4 bases, with 10 bases between them. The CDR3: CASSLGNAFYGYTF. In DNA form, the CDR3 reads TGTGCCAGCAGCTTAGGAAATGCCTTCTATGGCTACACCTTC.

This clonotype was observed at least ten times. The genes are TRBV3-1 and TRBJ2-7; TRBD2 agrees at 9 bases. This CDR3 has 14 amino acids. V dropped 3 bases and J dropped 5; count of bases not matched to a gene: 5. Per germline, CDR1 LGHDT and CDR2 YNNKEL (reference sequence). CDR3 bases: TGTGCCAGCAGCCATGGTAGCGGGAGCCACGAGCAGTACTTC. Translated: CASSHGSGSHEQYF.

This clonotype was counted ten times or more. The V and J genes are TRBV28 and TRBJ1-3; D uncertain. Germline loops: CDR1 MDHEN, CDR2 SYDVKM. Trimming took off 4 bases at V and 7 bases at J, with 17 bases between the two ends. The CDR3 is 15 residues long. CDR3 sequence: CASSSPMRIGNTIYF. The CDR3 nucleotides are TGTGCCAGCAGTTCACCTATGCGGATAGGGAACACCATATATTTT.